This T cell receptor (beta chain) was captured in a study of immune cell composition in non-small cell lung cancer. TCRdb's copy holds only in-frame clones and misses some; the assay was immunoSEQ multiplex PCR. This sample has around 10,000 clones, with around 68% found just once. The germline CDR1 and CDR2 sequences are SNHLY and FYNNEI. The V end lost 4 bases, the J end lost 4 bases, and 8 bases lay between the germline ends. The CDR3 has 13 residues. Regarding this clone: Its antigen is not identified.

The study, taken as a whole, reports: Tumour-reactive clones were not shown to match dominant in vivo tumour clones. Squamous carcinomas (75%) more often had tumour-associated clones >0.5% than adenocarcinomas (33%).

Sequenced: lung tumor tissue. This TCR was recovered from a human donor with non-small cell lung cancer. The chain carries TRBV2 and TRBJ1-3, with D possibly matching TRBD1 (5 bases). This CDR3 reads CASSAGHGNTIYF. Written as DNA, the CDR3 is TGTGCCAGCAGTGCAGGACACGGAAACACCATATATTTT. Full variable domain (outside the CDR3, taken from reference TRBV2 and TRBJ1-3): EPEVTQTPSHQVTQMGQEVILRCVPISNHLYFYWYRQILGQKVEFLVSFYNNEISEKSEIFDDQFSVERPDGSNFTLKIRSTKLEDSAMYFCASSAGHGNTIYFGEGSWLTVV.